What follows are 9 T cell receptor beta chains derived from one specimen sequenced in a study of shared clonotypes between healthy human individuals. Using immunoSEQ multiplex PCR, the repertoire was profiled, and TCRdb retains in-frame clones only, with some absent. The sample lists around 1.6 million clones; 98% were seen once. The sequencing input was naive CD4+ T cells sorted from blood. Indicated subset: CD45RA+ positively selected. The receptors shown here come from a man aged 30-40 years in good health.

This chain joins TRBV7-2 and TRBJ2-7, with TRBD2 identical over 15 bases. J lost 7 bases, V lost 1 base, and 5 bases had no gene match. The CDR3 has 16 residues. The germline CDR1 and CDR2 sequences are SGHTA and FQGNSA. The CDR3 nucleotides read TGTGCCAGCAGCTTAGGGGGACTAGCGGGAGGCAGGGAGCAGTACTTC. Translation gives CASSLGGLAGGREQYF.

V gene TRBV7-9 combines with J gene TRBJ2-1; no definite D call. In germline, CDR1 is SEHNR, CDR2 FQNEAQ (reference sequence). The CDR3 is 16 residues long. V was trimmed by 5 bases and J by 1 base, leaving 15 bases between them. The CDR3 nucleotides read TGTGCCAGCAGCCAATTAACCATAAGATCCTACAATGAGCAGTTCTTC. It is translated as CASSQLTIRSYNEQFF. The variable domain in full, with the rest retrieved from reference TRBV7-9 and TRBJ2-1, is DTGVSQNPRHKITKRGQNVTFRCDPISEHNRLYWYRQTLGQGPEFLTYFQNEAQLEKSRLLSDRFSAERPKGSFSTLEIQRTEQGDSAMYLCASSQLTIRSYNEQFFGPGTRLTVL.

A single count supports this clone. This chain joins TRBV5-1 and TRBJ2-7; D tentatively reads TRBD1 or TRBD2 (5 bases each). CDR3 length: 15 residues. V lost 3 bases to trimming and J lost 3 bases, with 16 bases between them. The germline V gene has CDR1 SGHRS and CDR2 YFSETQ. The CDR3 sequence: CASSSPGTGYYEQYF. The CDR3, as DNA: TGCGCCAGCAGCTCACCCGGGACGGGGTACTACGAGCAGTACTTC. The full variable domain, with the rest looked up from reference TRBV5-1 and TRBJ2-7, is KAGVTQTPRYLIKTRGQQVTLSCSPISGHRSVSWYQQTPGQGLQFLFEYFSETQRNKGNFPGRFSGRQFSNSRSEMNVSTLELGDSALYLCASSSPGTGYYEQYFGPGTRLTVT.

This chain uses TRBV5-1 with TRBJ2-7; D is possibly TRBD1 (5 bases). The length of the CDR3 is 13 residues. Trimming removed 4 bases from V and 12 bases from J, with 20 bases in between. Per the germline V gene, CDR1 is SGHRS and CDR2 is YFSETQ. The chain's CDR3 is CASSIGEAGYRYF. The CDR3 coding sequence is TGCGCCAGCAGCATTGGAGAGGCAGGGTATCGGTACTTC.

The genes are TRBV27 and TRBJ2-3; D not certain. The ends were cut back, 6 bases at V and 1 base at J, with 14 bases in the middle. Germline V gene sequence: CDR1 MNHEY, CDR2 SMNVEV (reference sequence). The CDR3 length is 15 residues. The CDR3 region is CASRSRAVGTDTQYF. CDR3 in DNA: TGTGCCAGCAGATCTCGGGCGGTAGGCACAGATACGCAGTATTTT.

The chain combines TRBV2 with TRBJ1-4; D is possibly TRBD1 (5 bases). This CDR3 has 14 residues. V lost 2 bases and J 8 bases, leaving 12 bases between the germline ends. Germline V gene lookup returns CDR1 SNHLY and CDR2 FYNNEI. CDR3 nucleotide sequence: TGTGCCAGCAGTGAACTAAGGGGAGGAGAAAAACTGTTTTTT. Translation gives CASSELRGGEKLFF.

The V call is TRBV6-6, the J call TRBJ2-7; possibly TRBD2 for D (6 bases). Trimming removed 6 bases at V and 2 bases at J, with 14 bases between. CDR1 MNHNY and CDR2 SVGAGI come from the germline V gene (reference sequence). CDR3 length: 14 residues. DNA for the CDR3: TGTGCCAGCAGACCGACTAGTTTGCCCTACGAGCAGTACTTC. Translating it yields CASRPTSLPYEQYF.

CDR3 protein: CATRGLAGVDEQFF. For the CDR3, the DNA is TGTGCCACCAGGGGACTAGCGGGAGTAGATGAGCAGTTCTTC. This rearrangement joins TRBV15 to TRBJ2-1; 14 nucleotides agree with TRBD2. This CDR3 comprises 14 residues. V lost 6 bases to trimming and J lost 8 bases; unmatched junction nucleotides: 3. Germline CDR1 LNHNV, CDR2 YYDKDF (reference sequence).

The chain uses TRBV19 and TRBJ1-1; no clear D. The CDR3 sequence is 13 residues long. The germline gives CDR1 LNHDA, CDR2 SQIVND (reference sequence). V was pared by 3 bases and J by 1 base, with 6 bases between. CDR3 in amino acids: CASSMRENTEAFF. DNA for the CDR3: TGTGCCAGTAGTATGAGGGAGAACACTGAAGCTTTCTTT.